These T cell receptor beta chains were read from a single sample in a study of post-analysis software for immune sequencing data. One entry per CDR3 protein results from TCRdb running MiXCR on the PCR reads. The sample holds some 500,000 distinct CDR3 sequences, approximately 46% seen once. Sequenced input: blood. The receptors derive from a girl between 5 and 17 years old with multiple sclerosis. The CDR3 runs from the conserved cysteine through the conserved F or W. The D gene is left open where the match is weak. The size field is filled for only some rows; it gives once, few, many or a size class.

TRBJ1-4,TRBV2,.,TRBD1,TGTGCCAGCAGTGATGAGGGGGCATGGGAAAAACTGTTTTTT,CASSDEGAWEKLFF
TRBJ1-1,TRBV3-1,.,.,TGTGCCAGCAGGCCGGTTGGGAACACTGAAGCTTTCTTT,CASRPVGNTEAFF
TRBJ1-4,TRBV20-1,.,.,TGCAGTGCTAGAGACACACGGGAGTTAACGAATGAAAAACTGTTTTTT,CSARDTRELTNEKLFF
TRBJ2-7,TRBV7-9,few,TRBD1,TGTGCCGGCGGTACAGGGGCCTACGAGCAGTACTTC,CAGGTGAYEQYF
TRBJ2-7,TRBV7-2,.,.,TGTGCCAGCAGCCCAGGGGCGGACGAGCAGTACTTC,CASSPGADEQYF
TRBJ1-1,TRBV10-3,.,TRBD1,TGTGCCATCAGTGAGTCACTGGCTGGACAGGGTGAAGCTTTCTTT,CAISESLAGQGEAFF
TRBJ2-5,TRBV7-3,.,.,TGTGCCAGCAGCCCCGGGGCGCGAGAGACCCAGTACTTC,CASSPGARETQYF
TRBJ2-7,TRBV6-6,.,.,TGTGCCAGCAGTTCCGGGACAACCCAGTTCTACGAGCAGTACTTC,CASSSGTTQFYEQYF
TRBJ2-7,TRBV6-2/TRBV6-3,few,.,TGTGCCAGCGGACCTTCCTACGAGCAGTACTTC,CASGPSYEQYF
TRBJ2-5,TRBV7-8,.,TRBD1,TGTGCCAGCAGCTCACGACAGGGCCCGTCCTACGGGCAGTACTTC,CASSSRQGPSYGQYF
TRBJ1-5,TRBV6-5,few,TRBD1,TGTGCCAGCAGTTACGGGGGACAGGGGGGCAATCAGCCCCAGCATTTT,CASSYGGQGGNQPQHF
TRBJ2-3,TRBV4-3,.,TRBD2,TGCGCCAGCAGCCAATCAAGACTAGCGGGAGGGCGGGACACAGATACGCAGTATTTT,CASSQSRLAGGRDTDTQYF
TRBJ1-2,TRBV9,.,.,TGTGCCAGCAGCGGAGTTAGCTCCAACTATGGCTACACCTTC,CASSGVSSNYGYTF
TRBJ2-1,TRBV9,.,.,TGTGCCAGCAGCGTCCCCGGACAGCAAAAGAATGAGCAGTTCTTC,CASSVPGQQKNEQFF
TRBJ2-7,TRBV5-1,.,.,TGCGCCAGCAGCTTGGAGGGCGGGAACTACTACGAGCAGTACTTC,CASSLEGGNYYEQYF
TRBJ2-6,TRBV27,.,.,TGTGCCAGCAGTCGCCGGGGAACTGGGGCCAACGTCCTGACTTTC,CASSRRGTGANVLTF
TRBJ1-2,TRBV9,few,TRBD1,TGTGCCAGCAGCGTAGGTCGGACAGGGGTTCCTAACTATGGCTACACCTTC,CASSVGRTGVPNYGYTF
TRBJ2-1,TRBV4-1,.,TRBD2,TGCGCCAGCAGCCAAGAATTAACAGGACTAGCCTACAATGAGCAGTTCTTC,CASSQELTGLAYNEQFF
TRBJ2-2,TRBV11-2,.,.,TGTGCCAGCAGCTTTTTGCTCGGGGAGCTGTTTTTT,CASSFLLGELFF
TRBJ2-1,TRBV27,few,TRBD2,TGTGCCAGCAGTTCGGGACTAGCGGGAGGGAGCTCCTACAATGAGCAGTTCTTC,CASSSGLAGGSSYNEQFF
TRBJ1-1,TRBV6-5,.,.,TGTGCCAGCAGTTACTATCTAGACGACTCAAAAGAGGGGACTGAAGCTTTCTTT,CASSYYLDDSKEGTEAFF
TRBJ2-5,TRBV7-3,.,.,TGTGCCAGCAGCCCCGATCCACGGGCGGAGACCCAGTACTTC,CASSPDPRAETQYF
TRBJ2-6,TRBV28,.,TRBD1,TGTGCCAGCGTAGACCTTTGGGACAGTGATAGCTCTGGGGCCAACGTCCTGACTTTC,CASVDLWDSDSSGANVLTF
TRBJ2-7,TRBV4-1,.,.,TGCGCCAGCAGCACACAGGAGGTGGTTGGCGAGCAGTACTTC,CASSTQEVVGEQYF
TRBJ2-1,TRBV5-5,.,TRBD2,TGTGCCAGCAGCTCCGGGAGCGGGAGTCACAATGAGCAGTTCTTC,CASSSGSGSHNEQFF
TRBJ2-1,TRBV2,few,.,TGTGCCAGCAGTGGTGAAGTTTTGAGTGAGCAGTTCTTC,CASSGEVLSEQFF
TRBJ1-6,TRBV27,.,.,TGTGCCAGCTCCGCAAGTCCCAGCTCCTATAATTCACCCCTCCACTTT,CASSASPSSYNSPLHF
TRBJ2-7,TRBV7-9,few,.,TGTGCCAGCAGCTTAGCGCGTCCCCGGGACGGATCCTACGAGCAGTACTTC,CASSLARPRDGSYEQYF
TRBJ1-2,TRBV5-1,.,.,TGCGCCAGCAGCTTGAATTGGGACCATCCTAACTATGGCTACACCTTC,CASSLNWDHPNYGYTF
TRBJ2-7,TRBV5-5,.,TRBD2,TGTGCCAGCAGCTTACGGTACAGCATAGCGGGAGTTCGGAACGAGCAGTACTTC,CASSLRYSIAGVRNEQYF
TRBJ1-1,TRBV29-1,.,.,TGCAGCGTTGTAGGGGAGGGCACTGAAGCTTTCTTT,CSVVGEGTEAFF
TRBJ2-7,TRBV4-1,.,TRBD2,TGCGCCAGCAGCCAAGGAGCTAGCGGCTCCTACGAGCAGTACTTC,CASSQGASGSYEQYF
TRBJ2-1,TRBV20-1,.,TRBD2,TGCAGTGCTAGCGGGAGGGCCAACAATGAGCAGTTCTTC,CSASGRANNEQFF
TRBJ2-7,TRBV5-4,.,TRBD2,TGTGCCAGCAGCTTCGGGACTAGCGGACTAACCTACGAGCAGTACTTC,CASSFGTSGLTYEQYF